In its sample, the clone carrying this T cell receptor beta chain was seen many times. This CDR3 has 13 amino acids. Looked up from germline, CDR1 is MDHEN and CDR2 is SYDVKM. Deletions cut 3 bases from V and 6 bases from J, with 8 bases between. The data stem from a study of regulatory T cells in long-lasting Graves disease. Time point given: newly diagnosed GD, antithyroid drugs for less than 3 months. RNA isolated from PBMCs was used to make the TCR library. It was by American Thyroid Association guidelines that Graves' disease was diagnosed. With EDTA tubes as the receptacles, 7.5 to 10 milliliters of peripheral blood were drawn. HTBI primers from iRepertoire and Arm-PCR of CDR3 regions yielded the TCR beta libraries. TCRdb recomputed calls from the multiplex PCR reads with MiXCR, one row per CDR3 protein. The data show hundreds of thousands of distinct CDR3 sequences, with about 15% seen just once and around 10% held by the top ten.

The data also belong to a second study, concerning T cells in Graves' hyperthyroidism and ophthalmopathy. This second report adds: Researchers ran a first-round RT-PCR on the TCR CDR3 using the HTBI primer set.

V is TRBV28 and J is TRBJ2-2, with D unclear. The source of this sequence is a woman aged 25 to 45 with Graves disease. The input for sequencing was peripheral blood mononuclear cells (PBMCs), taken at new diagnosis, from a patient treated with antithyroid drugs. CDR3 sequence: CASSLGIPGELFF. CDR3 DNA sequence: TGTGCCAGCAGTTTGGGAATCCCCGGGGAGCTGTTTTTT.